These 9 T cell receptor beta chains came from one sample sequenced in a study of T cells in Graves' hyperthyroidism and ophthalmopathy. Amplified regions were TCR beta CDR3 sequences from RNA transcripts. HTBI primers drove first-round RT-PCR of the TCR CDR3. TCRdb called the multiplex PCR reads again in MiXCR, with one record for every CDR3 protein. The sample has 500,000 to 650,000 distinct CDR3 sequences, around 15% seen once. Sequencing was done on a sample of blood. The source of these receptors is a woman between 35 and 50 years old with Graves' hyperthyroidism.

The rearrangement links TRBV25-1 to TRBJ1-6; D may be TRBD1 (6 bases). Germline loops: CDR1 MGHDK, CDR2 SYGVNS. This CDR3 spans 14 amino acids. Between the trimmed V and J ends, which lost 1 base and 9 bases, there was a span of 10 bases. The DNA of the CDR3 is TGTGCCAGCAGTGAATTACAGGGCGGTTCACCCCTCCACTTT. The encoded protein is CASSELQGGSPLHF.

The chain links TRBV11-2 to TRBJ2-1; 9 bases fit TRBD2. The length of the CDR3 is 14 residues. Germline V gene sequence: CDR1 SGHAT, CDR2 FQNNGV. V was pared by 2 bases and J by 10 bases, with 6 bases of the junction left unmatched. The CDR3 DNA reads TGTGCCAGCAGCTTATCCCCTAGCGGGGTAGAGCAGTTCTTC. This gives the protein CASSLSPSGVEQFF.

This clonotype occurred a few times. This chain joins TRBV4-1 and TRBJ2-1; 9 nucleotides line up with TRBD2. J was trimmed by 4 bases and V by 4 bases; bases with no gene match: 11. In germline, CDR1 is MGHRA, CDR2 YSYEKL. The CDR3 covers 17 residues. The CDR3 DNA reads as TGCGCCAGCAGCCCGCTGGGGCTAGCGGGGACTTACAATGAGCAGTTCTTC. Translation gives CASSPLGLAGTYNEQFF.

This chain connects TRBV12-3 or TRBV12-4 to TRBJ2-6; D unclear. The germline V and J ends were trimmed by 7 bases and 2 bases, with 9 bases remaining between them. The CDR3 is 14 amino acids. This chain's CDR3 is CASKGGTGANVLTF. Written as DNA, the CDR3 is TGTGCCAGCAAAGGTGGTACTGGGGCCAACGTCCTGACTTTC.

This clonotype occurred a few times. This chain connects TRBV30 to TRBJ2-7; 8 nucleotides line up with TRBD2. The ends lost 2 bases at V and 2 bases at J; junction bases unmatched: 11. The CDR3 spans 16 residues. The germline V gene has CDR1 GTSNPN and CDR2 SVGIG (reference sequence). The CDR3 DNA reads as TGTGCCTGGAGTCCAAACCGGGAGGGCAAAACCTACGAGCAGTACTTC. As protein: CAWSPNREGKTYEQYF.

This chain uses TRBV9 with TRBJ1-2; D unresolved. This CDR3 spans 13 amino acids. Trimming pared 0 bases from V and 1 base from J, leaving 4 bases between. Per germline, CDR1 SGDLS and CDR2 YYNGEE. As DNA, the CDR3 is TGTGCCAGCAGCGTAGACGGTAACTATGGCTACACCTTC. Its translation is CASSVDGNYGYTF.

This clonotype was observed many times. CDR3 nucleotide sequence: TGTGCCAGTCCCGCTCCACTCGACGAGCAGGATAACTATGGCTACACCTTC. Translation: CASPAPLDEQDNYGYTF. The rearrangement uses TRBV28 and TRBJ1-2; no reliable D call. V dropped 9 bases and J dropped 1 base, with 24 bases sitting between them. This CDR3 region has 17 residues. Germline CDR1 reads MDHEN; CDR2 reads SYDVKM.

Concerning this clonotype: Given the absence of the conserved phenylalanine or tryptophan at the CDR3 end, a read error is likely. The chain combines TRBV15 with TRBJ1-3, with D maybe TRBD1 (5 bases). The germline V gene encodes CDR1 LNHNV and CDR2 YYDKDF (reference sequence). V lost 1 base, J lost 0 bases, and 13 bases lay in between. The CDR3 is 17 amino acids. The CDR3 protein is CATSRVGGRISGNTIYL. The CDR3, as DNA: TGTGCCACCAGCAGAGTGGGGGGACGGATCTCTGGAAACACCATATATCTT.

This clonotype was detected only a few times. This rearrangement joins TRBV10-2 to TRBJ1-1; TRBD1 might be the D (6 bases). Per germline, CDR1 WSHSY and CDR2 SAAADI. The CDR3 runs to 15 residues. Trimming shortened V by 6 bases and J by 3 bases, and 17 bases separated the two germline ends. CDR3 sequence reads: CASSPQGMVDTEAFF. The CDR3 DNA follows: TGCGCCAGCAGCCCTCAGGGGATGGTGGACACTGAAGCTTTCTTT.